Below, 25 T cell receptor beta chains from the same sample are listed, as sequenced in a study of blood T cell repertoires in COVID-19. Clones were read by immunoSEQ multiplex PCR, and TCRdb kept only the in-frame ones, dropping some. Of some 200,000 clones in the sample, 87% are singletons; the top ten hold approximately 2%. The specimen was PBMCs or T cells enriched from blood (not recorded which). Source of these receptors: a woman in her twenties or thirties who had recovered from COVID-19.

J is TRBJ1-1 and V is TRBV9; TRBD1 aligns across 7 bases. Germline CDR1 SGDLS, CDR2 YYNGEE. V shed 4 bases and J 1 base; nucleotides not matched to a gene: 4. The CDR3 spans 14 residues. The CDR3 spells CASSQRTGNTEAFF. The CDR3 DNA is TGTGCCAGCAGCCAGCGGACAGGGAACACTGAAGCTTTCTTT. The full variable domain, rest sourced from reference TRBV9 and TRBJ1-1, is DSGVTQTPKHLITATGQRVTLRCSPRSGDLSVYWYQQSLDQGLQFLIQYYNGEERAKGNILERFSAQQFPDLHSELNLSSLELGDSALYFCASSQRTGNTEAFFGQGTRLTVV.

The chain uses TRBV19 and TRBJ1-4, with TRBD1 matching 7 bases. With 4 bases clipped from V and 5 bases from J, the junction kept 4 bases outside the gene matches. Germline V gene data show CDR1 as LNHDA and CDR2 as SQIVND (reference sequence). This CDR3 spans 14 amino acids. This CDR3 reads CASSRQGRNEKLFF. CDR3 coding DNA: TGTGCCAGTAGTAGACAGGGACGCAATGAAAAACTGTTTTTT.

The chain employs TRBV21-1 and TRBJ1-1; the D call of TRBD1 is as the table states it, not checked on the DNA. TRBV21-1 is a recognized pseudogene. CDR3 size: 15 residues. CDR3: CASSIRDRATFEAFF. The DNA for the CDR3 is TGTGCCAGCAGCATCCGGGACAGGGCGACGTTTGAAGCTTTCTTT.

The chain joins TRBV3-1 (or the pseudogene TRBV3-2) to TRBJ1-3; D perhaps matches TRBD1 (6 bases). CDR1 LGHDT and CDR2 YNNKEL come from the germline V gene (reference sequence). Between the trimmed V and J ends, which lost 5 bases and 2 bases, there was a span of 13 bases. CDR3 length equals 15 residues. The CDR3 DNA is TGTGCCAGCAGCTCGCTAAGGGGGACTGGAAACACCATATATTTT. Amino acids: CASSSLRGTGNTIYF.

This clone was found once. The chain is built from TRBV9 and TRBJ1-2, with TRBD1 identical over 7 bases. The CDR3 has 15 amino acids. The junction had 9 bases not matched to a gene; V was cut back by 7 bases and J by 0 bases. Germline values: CDR1 SGDLS, CDR2 YYNGEE. CDR3 region: CASALSGTANYGYTF. DNA of the CDR3: TGTGCCAGCGCTCTCTCCGGGACAGCTAACTATGGCTACACCTTC.

The rearrangement uses TRBV19 and TRBJ2-1, with 7 bases fitting TRBD2. The ends lost 7 bases at V and 5 bases at J; junction bases unmatched: 8. The length of the CDR3 is 14 residues. Germline loops: CDR1 LNHDA, CDR2 SQIVND (reference sequence). In DNA form, the CDR3 reads TGTGCCAGTACCCCGGGACTACCAAACAATGAGCAGTTCTTC. Residues: CASTPGLPNNEQFF. Full variable domain (outside the CDR3, taken from reference TRBV19 and TRBJ2-1): DGGITQSPKYLFRKEGQNVTLSCEQNLNHDAMYWYRQDPGQGLRLIYYSQIVNDFQKGDIAEGYSVSREKKESFPLTVTSAQKNPTAFYLCASTPGLPNNEQFFGPGTRLTVL.

The table lists this clone with a few counts. The V call is TRBV6-5, the J call TRBJ2-2; 8 bases are shared with TRBD2. V lost 1 base to trimming and J lost 2 bases; unmatched junction nucleotides: 0. The CDR3 sequence is 15 residues long. Per the germline V gene, CDR1 is MNHEY and CDR2 is SVGAGI. The CDR3: CASSYWTSNTGELFF. The CDR3, as DNA: TGTGCCAGCAGTTACTGGACTAGCAACACCGGGGAGCTGTTTTTT.

The V and J genes are TRBV6-2 or TRBV6-3 and TRBJ1-1; tentatively, D is TRBD1 (6 bases). Trimming took off 6 bases at V and 1 base at J, with 15 bases between the two ends. There are 15 residues in the CDR3. Germline values: CDR1 MNHEY, CDR2 SVGEGT. The CDR3 protein is CASSLRRGQNTEAFF. CDR3 sequence (DNA): TGTGCCAGCAGCCTCCGCAGGGGACAGAACACTGAAGCTTTCTTT.

This chain connects TRBV30 to TRBJ1-6; no firm D call. The germline CDR1 and CDR2 sequences are GTSNPN and SVGIG (reference sequence). Trimming stripped 2 bases from V and 9 bases from J, with 11 bases between. This CDR3 is 13 amino acids long. In DNA form, the CDR3 reads TGTGCCTGGAGTCCGCTACCTGGTTCACCCCTCCACTTT. Protein product: CAWSPLPGSPLHF.

The chain is built from TRBV27 and TRBJ2-7; 12 nucleotides agree with TRBD2. Per the germline V gene, CDR1 is MNHEY and CDR2 is SMNVEV (reference sequence). The CDR3 covers 18 residues. Trimming at V came to 7 bases and at J to 3 bases, leaving 16 bases not matched to a gene. The CDR3 loop reads CASTTTSGGAPRYYEQYF. In DNA form, the CDR3 reads TGTGCCAGCACCACGACTAGCGGGGGCGCCCCCCGGTACTACGAGCAGTACTTC.

The count of this clone is one. The chain recombines TRBV2 with TRBJ1-1; TRBD1 matches 8 bases. V lost 3 bases, J lost 10 bases, and 13 bases stayed unmatched. The CDR3 loop spans 15 amino acids. Germline V gene data show CDR1 as SNHLY and CDR2 as FYNNEI. In nucleotides, the CDR3 is TGTGCCAGCAGTGACCCCGGACAGGGCATAATCTCAGCTTTCTTT. The encoded protein is CASSDPGQGIISAFF.

CDR3 DNA: TGTGCCAGCAGCGTAGACCAACGGAGCACCGGGGAGCTGTTTTTT. Translation gives CASSVDQRSTGELFF. The chain carries TRBV9 and TRBJ2-2; no reliable D call. Germline V gene sequence: CDR1 SGDLS, CDR2 YYNGEE. This CDR3 region has 15 residues. Trimming left V 0 bases short and J 4 bases short, with 10 bases between.

The rearrangement links TRBV24-1 to TRBJ2-2; 14 bases line up with TRBD2. Losses at the gene ends were 4 bases for V and 7 bases for J; bases not matched to a gene: 4. The V gene's germline CDR1 is KGHDR and CDR2 SFDVKD. The CDR3 extends over 16 amino acids. The CDR3 here is CATSEPGLAGVGELFF. The CDR3, as DNA: TGTGCCACCAGTGAGCCGGGACTAGCGGGAGTCGGGGAGCTGTTTTTT.

The V call is TRBV3-1 (or the pseudogene TRBV3-2), the J call TRBJ2-3; perhaps TRBD2 as D (7 bases). Germline V CDR1 and CDR2: LGHDT, YNNKEL (reference sequence). The CDR3 is 13 amino acids. The V end was cut by 5 bases, the J end by 14 bases, with 20 bases between. CDR3 in amino acids: CASSETAAGARYF. The CDR3 nucleotides are TGTGCCAGCAGCGAAACAGCCGCGGGGGCCCGGTATTTT.

The rearrangement joins TRBV29-1 to TRBJ2-1, with D unresolved. Per the germline V gene, CDR1 is SQVTM and CDR2 is ANQGSEA. V lost 5 bases and J lost 4, with 9 bases in between. The CDR3 runs 12 residues. The CDR3 protein is CSVLYIYNEQFF. The CDR3 DNA is TGCAGCGTTCTCTATATATACAATGAGCAGTTCTTC.

The rearrangement uses TRBV6-5 and TRBJ2-5, with 7 bases that match TRBD2. The V segment lost 7 bases and the J segment 9 bases; nucleotides outside the gene matches: 14. Germline CDR1 reads MNHEY; CDR2 reads SVGAGI. The CDR3 covers 14 residues. The CDR3 sequence: CASKPGGPGVAQYF. CDR3 nucleotide sequence: TGTGCCAGCAAACCGGGAGGACCCGGGGTGGCCCAGTACTTC.

The CDR3 DNA is TGTGCCAGCAGCGTGGGACAGGAGAACTACGAGCAGTACTTC. Translation gives CASSVGQENYEQYF. The chain links TRBV7-9 to TRBJ2-7, with 8 bases identical to TRBD1. The CDR3 spans 14 residues. The junction had 6 bases not matched to a gene; V was cut back by 5 bases and J by 3 bases. Germline V CDR1 and CDR2: SEHNR, FQNEAQ (reference sequence).

This rearrangement joins TRBV4-1 to TRBJ2-3; 7 bases fit TRBD2. Germline V gene lookup returns CDR1 MGHRA and CDR2 YSYEKL. The junction had 12 bases not matched to a gene; V was cut back by 4 bases and J by 2 bases. This CDR3 comprises 17 residues. DNA for the CDR3: TGCGCCAGCAGCCTGGTTTGGGGGGAGGGCCTCACAGATACGCAGTATTTT. Translating gives CASSLVWGEGLTDTQYF.

The chain carries TRBV19 and TRBJ2-5; the match to TRBD1 covers 9 bases. This CDR3 has 14 residues. Unmatched junction bases numbered 6, after V lost 5 bases and J lost 5 bases. Germline CDR1 reads LNHDA; CDR2 reads SQIVND (reference sequence). In DNA, the CDR3 is TGTGCCAGTAGTTCCCGGGACAGGGTCGAGACCCAGTACTTC. This gives the protein CASSSRDRVETQYF.

This rearrangement joins TRBV7-8 to TRBJ2-7, with D possibly being TRBD2 (5 bases). Deletions cut 4 bases from V and 6 bases from J, with 7 bases between. There are 11 residues in the CDR3. Germline assignment: CDR1 SGHVS and CDR2 FQNEAQ. The CDR3 region has the DNA TGTGCCAGCAGCTCCACTAGCGAGCAGTACTTC. Protein: CASSSTSEQYF.

The rearrangement links TRBV28 to TRBJ1-2; possibly TRBD1 for D (6 bases). This CDR3 region has 15 residues. V dropped 5 bases and J dropped 1 base, with 14 bases sitting between them. Per the germline V gene, CDR1 is MDHEN and CDR2 is SYDVKM. The chain's CDR3 is CASSGQLEINYGYTF. The CDR3 coding sequence is TGTGCCAGCAGTGGACAGTTGGAGATTAACTATGGCTACACCTTC.

V gene TRBV7-2 combines with J gene TRBJ2-1; D gene uncertain. The length of the CDR3 is 15 residues. Trimming removed 1 base at V and 4 bases at J, with 11 bases between. Germline V lookup: CDR1 SGHTA, CDR2 FQGNSA. The CDR3 DNA reads as TGTGCCAGCAGCTTAGGCCAGCTAGTTTACAATGAGCAGTTCTTC. Translated, it gives CASSLGQLVYNEQFF. Looking up the rest from reference TRBV7-2 and TRBJ2-1 gives the full variable domain: GAGVSQSPSNKVTEKGKDVELRCDPISGHTALYWYRQSLGQGLEFLIYFQGNSAPDKSGLPSDRFSAERTGGSVSTLTIQRTQQEDSAVYLCASSLGQLVYNEQFFGPGTRLTVL.

This clone was seen only once. The chain carries TRBV6-2 or TRBV6-3 and TRBJ2-2; 12 bases agree with TRBD2. Trimming took 1 base from V and 3 from J; bases not matched to a gene: 6. There are 18 residues in the CDR3. Per the germline V gene, CDR1 is MNHEY and CDR2 is SVGEGT. The CDR3 reads CASSYWTSGASYTGELFF. CDR3 in DNA: TGTGCCAGCAGTTACTGGACTAGCGGGGCCAGTTACACCGGGGAGCTGTTTTTT.

This chain connects TRBV18 to TRBJ1-4, with TRBD1 identical over 8 bases. From germline, CDR1 is KGHSH and CDR2 LQKENI. Losses at the gene ends were 8 bases for V and 5 bases for J; bases not matched to a gene: 4. The CDR3 is made up of 13 amino acids. This chain's CDR3 is CASKGQANEKLFF. The CDR3 DNA reads as TGTGCCAGCAAGGGACAGGCGAATGAAAAACTGTTTTTT.

V and J are TRBV18 and TRBJ2-2, with 7 bases matching TRBD2. Germline V lookup: CDR1 KGHSH, CDR2 LQKENI. This CDR3 has 19 amino acids. The V gene end was trimmed by 1 base and the J gene end by 0 bases; junction bases not matched to a gene: 11. The CDR3 spells CASSPLATGGIANTGELFF. CDR3 in DNA: TGTGCCAGCTCACCACTCGCAACGGGAGGCATCGCGAACACCGGGGAGCTGTTTTTT.